These T cell receptor beta chains were read from a single sample in a study of OX40 agonist ivuxolimab in advanced cancers. Data came from immunoSEQ multiplex PCR; TCRdb stores just in-frame clones and leaves some out. The data show tens of thousands of clones, approximately 91% seen once. Specimen: CD4+ or CD8+ T cells sorted from blood, collected in a trial of the OX40 agonist ivuxolimab. Receptor source: an adult with an advanced solid tumor such as melanoma, head and neck, liver or kidney cancer. The CDR3 runs from the conserved cysteine through the conserved F or W. Each record gives: CDR3 protein, D gene, V gene, J gene, clone size. D genes are given only for firm matches. Expanded clones are given a class, and other clones once, few, many or no size at all.

CDR3: CASLRRGLEQYF
D: -
V: TRBV2
J: TRBJ2-7
size: few

CDR3: CASSLSWGIQNIQYF
D: -
V: TRBV27
J: TRBJ2-4
size: -

CDR3: CATSRDNSYRSYEQYF
D: -
V: TRBV15
J: TRBJ2-7
size: -

CDR3: CASSLLGQGGSYGYTF
D: TRBD1
V: TRBV27
J: TRBJ1-2
size: -

CDR3: CASSGGTFSYEQYF
D: -
V: TRBV9
J: TRBJ2-7
size: -

CDR3: CASSPQGARGYEQYF
D: TRBD1
V: TRBV11-3
J: TRBJ2-7
size: -

CDR3: CASSSTGTGGYTF
D: -
V: TRBV7-9
J: TRBJ1-2
size: -

CDR3: CASSYGTRSYEQYF
D: -
V: TRBV6-5
J: TRBJ2-7
size: -

CDR3: CASSLGLAGGQETQYF
D: TRBD2
V: TRBV5-1
J: TRBJ2-5
size: -

CDR3: CASSVTGVNTEAFF
D: TRBD1
V: TRBV27
J: TRBJ1-1
size: -

CDR3: CASSTRTSEEFATNEKLFF
D: -
V: TRBV28
J: TRBJ1-4
size: -

CDR3: CASSPRDEQFF
D: -
V: TRBV18
J: TRBJ2-1
size: -

CDR3: CASSQGDRGGREKLFF
D: TRBD1
V: TRBV4-1
J: TRBJ1-4
size: -

CDR3: CASSSGRAWNEQFF
D: TRBD2
V: TRBV19
J: TRBJ2-1
size: -

CDR3: CASSLGPQGLANEKLFF
D: -
V: TRBV5-1
J: TRBJ1-4
size: -

CDR3: CASTNRLSNQPQHF
D: -
V: TRBV19
J: TRBJ1-5
size: few

CDR3: CATSRDLGGERRGYEQYF
D: -
V: TRBV15
J: TRBJ2-7
size: once

CDR3: CASSFLYEQYF
D: -
V: TRBV7-9
J: TRBJ2-7
size: -

CDR3: CASSIRDRGSLSHSEKLFF
D: TRBD1
V: TRBV19
J: TRBJ1-4
size: -

CDR3: CASSQGMNTEAFF
D: -
V: TRBV5-4
J: TRBJ1-1
size: -

CDR3: CASSWSDRAAGELFF
D: TRBD1
V: TRBV5-1
J: TRBJ2-2
size: -

CDR3: CASRDREGAEAFF
D: TRBD1
V: TRBV5-1
J: TRBJ1-1
size: -

CDR3: CASSSNLAGGTQYF
D: TRBD2
V: TRBV5-1
J: TRBJ2-5
size: once

CDR3: CASSRGTVVYNEQLF
D: -
V: TRBV5-1
J: TRBJ2-1
size: -

CDR3: CASGAVNSPLHF
D: -
V: TRBV2
J: TRBJ1-6
size: -

CDR3: CSARDRAGYTF
D: -
V: TRBV20-1
J: TRBJ1-2
size: -